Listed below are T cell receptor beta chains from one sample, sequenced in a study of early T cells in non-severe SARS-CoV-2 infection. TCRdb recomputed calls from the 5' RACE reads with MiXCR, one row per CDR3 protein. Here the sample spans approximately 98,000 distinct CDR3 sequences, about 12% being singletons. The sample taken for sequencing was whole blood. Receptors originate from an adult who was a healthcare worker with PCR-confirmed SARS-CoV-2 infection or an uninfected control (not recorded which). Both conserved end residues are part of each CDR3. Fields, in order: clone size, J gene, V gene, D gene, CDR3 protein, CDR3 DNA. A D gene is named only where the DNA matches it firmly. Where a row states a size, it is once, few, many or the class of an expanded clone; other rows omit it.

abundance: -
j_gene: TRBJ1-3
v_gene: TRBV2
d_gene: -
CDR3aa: CASSKERAPGNTIYF
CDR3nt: TGTGCCAGCAGTAAGGAGAGGGCACCTGGAAACACCATATATTTT

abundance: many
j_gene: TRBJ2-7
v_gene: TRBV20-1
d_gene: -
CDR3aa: CSARDVPTYEQYF
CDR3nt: TGCAGTGCACGGGACGTTCCGACCTACGAGCAGTACTTC

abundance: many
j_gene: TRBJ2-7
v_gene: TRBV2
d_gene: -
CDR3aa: CASSNRVYEQYF
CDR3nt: TGTGCCAGCAGTAACAGGGTCTACGAGCAGTACTTC

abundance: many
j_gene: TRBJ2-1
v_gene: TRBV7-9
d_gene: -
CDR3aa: CASNILLGVEDNEQFF
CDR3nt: TGTGCCAGCAACATCCTCTTAGGGGTAGAGGACAATGAGCAGTTCTTC

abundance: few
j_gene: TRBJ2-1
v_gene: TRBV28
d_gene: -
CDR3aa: CASSLRSYEQFF
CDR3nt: TGTGCCAGCAGTCTCCGGTCATATGAGCAGTTCTTC

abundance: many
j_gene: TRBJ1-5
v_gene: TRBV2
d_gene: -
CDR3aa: CASSQARGNQPQHF
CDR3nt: TGTGCCAGCAGTCAAGCTCGCGGCAATCAGCCCCAGCATTTT

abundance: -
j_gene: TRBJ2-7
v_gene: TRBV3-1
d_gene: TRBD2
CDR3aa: CASSQDGGVPYEQYF
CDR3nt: TGTGCCAGCAGCCAAGATGGGGGGGTCCCCTACGAGCAGTACTTC

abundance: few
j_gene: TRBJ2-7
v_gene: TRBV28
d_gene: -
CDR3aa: CASSYPMGAPGTEQYF
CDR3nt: TGTGCCAGCAGTTACCCCATGGGGGCGCCGGGTACCGAGCAGTACTTC

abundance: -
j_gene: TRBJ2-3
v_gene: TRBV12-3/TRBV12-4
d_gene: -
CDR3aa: CASSPHGGRGTDTQYF
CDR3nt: TGTGCCAGCAGTCCCCACGGGGGCCGTGGCACAGATACGCAGTATTTT

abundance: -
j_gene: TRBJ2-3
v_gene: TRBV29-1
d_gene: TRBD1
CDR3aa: CSVSTRTGRTDTQYF
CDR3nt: TGCAGCGTCTCCACTAGGACAGGGAGGACAGATACGCAGTATTTT

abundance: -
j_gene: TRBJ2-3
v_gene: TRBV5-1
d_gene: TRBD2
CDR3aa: CASSRTSGSSGAQYF
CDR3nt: TGCGCCAGCAGCAGGACTAGCGGTAGCTCGGGCGCGCAGTATTTT

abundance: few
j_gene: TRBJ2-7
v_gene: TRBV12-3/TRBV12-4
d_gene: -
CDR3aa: CANSRGGSYEQYF
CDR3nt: TGTGCCAACTCGAGGGGGGGTTCCTACGAGCAGTACTTC

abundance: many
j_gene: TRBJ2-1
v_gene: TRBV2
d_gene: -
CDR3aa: CASMRDRTGHYNEQFF
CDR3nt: TGTGCCAGCATGAGAGACCGTACCGGGCACTACAATGAGCAGTTCTTC

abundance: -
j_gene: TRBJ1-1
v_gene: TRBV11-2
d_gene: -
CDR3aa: CASSSDPKNEAFF
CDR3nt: TGTGCCAGCAGCTCGGACCCCAAGAATGAAGCTTTCTTT

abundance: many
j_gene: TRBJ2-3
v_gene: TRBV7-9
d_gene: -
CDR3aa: CASSLGDNTDTQYF
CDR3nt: TGTGCCAGCAGCTTAGGAGACAACACAGATACGCAGTATTTT

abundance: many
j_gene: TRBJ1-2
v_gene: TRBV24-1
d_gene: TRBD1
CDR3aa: CATSDDRGPPRGYTF
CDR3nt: TGTGCCACCAGTGATGACAGGGGGCCGCCAAGGGGCTACACCTTC

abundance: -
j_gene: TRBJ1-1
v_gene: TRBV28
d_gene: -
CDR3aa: CASSYSPVTEVFF
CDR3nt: TGTGCCAGCAGTTACAGCCCGGTCACTGAAGTTTTCTTT

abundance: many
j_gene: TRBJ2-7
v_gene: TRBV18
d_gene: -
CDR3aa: CASSPTRQFEQYF
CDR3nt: TGTGCCAGCTCACCGACCAGACAGTTCGAGCAGTACTTC

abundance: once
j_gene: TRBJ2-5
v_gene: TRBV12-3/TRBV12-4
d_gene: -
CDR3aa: CASSWDTARAQYF
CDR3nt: TGTGCCAGCAGTTGGGACACCGCAAGGGCCCAGTACTTC

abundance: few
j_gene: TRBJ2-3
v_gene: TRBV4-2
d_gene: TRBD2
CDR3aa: CASKTSGSADTQYF
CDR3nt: TGTGCCAGCAAGACTAGCGGGAGTGCAGATACGCAGTATTTT

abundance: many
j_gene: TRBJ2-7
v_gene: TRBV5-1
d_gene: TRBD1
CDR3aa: CASSNRDRGTSYEQYF
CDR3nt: TGCGCCAGCAGCAACCGGGACAGGGGGACATCCTACGAGCAGTACTTC

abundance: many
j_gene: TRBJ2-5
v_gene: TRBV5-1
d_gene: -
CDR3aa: CASSYEELKYF
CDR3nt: TGCGCCAGCAGCTACGAGGAATTAAAGTACTTC

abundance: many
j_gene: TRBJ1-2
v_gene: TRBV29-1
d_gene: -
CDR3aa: CSDLKPREPGKGDF
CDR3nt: TGCAGCGACCTTAAACCTCGGGAGCCAGGGAAAGGAGACTTC

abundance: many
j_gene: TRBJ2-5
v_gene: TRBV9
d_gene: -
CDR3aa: CASSVTSQETQYF
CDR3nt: TGTGCCAGCAGCGTAACTAGTCAAGAGACCCAGTACTTC

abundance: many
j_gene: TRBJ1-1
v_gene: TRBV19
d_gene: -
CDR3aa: CASSPHPRVPEAFF
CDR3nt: TGTGCCAGTAGTCCCCACCCCAGGGTCCCTGAAGCTTTCTTT

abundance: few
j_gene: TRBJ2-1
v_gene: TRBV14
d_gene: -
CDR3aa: CASSLRGGLYNEQFF
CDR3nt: TGTGCCAGCAGCCTGCGGGGCGGACTATACAATGAGCAGTTCTTC

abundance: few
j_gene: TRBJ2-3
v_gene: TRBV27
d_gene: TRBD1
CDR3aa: CASSRAKGARDTQYF
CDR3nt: TGTGCCAGCAGTCGGGCGAAGGGGGCTCGGGATACGCAGTATTTT

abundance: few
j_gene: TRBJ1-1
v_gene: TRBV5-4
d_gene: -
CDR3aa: CASSLVAVPNTEAFF
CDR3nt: TGTGCCAGCAGCTTGGTTGCAGTCCCGAACACTGAAGCTTTCTTT

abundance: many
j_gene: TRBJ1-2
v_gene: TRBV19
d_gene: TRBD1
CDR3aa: CASSGTGGTNYGYTF
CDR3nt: TGTGCCAGTAGTGGGACAGGGGGGACGAACTATGGCTACACCTTC

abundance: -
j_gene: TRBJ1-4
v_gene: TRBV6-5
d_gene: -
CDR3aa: CASSYGTTNEKLFF
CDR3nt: TGTGCCAGCAGTTACGGGACGACTAATGAAAAACTGTTTTTT

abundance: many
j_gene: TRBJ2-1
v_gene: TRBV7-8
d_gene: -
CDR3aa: CASSLIQRAANEQFF
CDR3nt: TGTGCCAGCAGCTTAATCCAGCGGGCCGCCAATGAGCAGTTCTTC

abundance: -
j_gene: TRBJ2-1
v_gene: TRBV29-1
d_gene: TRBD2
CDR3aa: CSVELAGISYNEQFF
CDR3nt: TGCAGCGTTGAACTAGCGGGGATCTCCTACAATGAGCAGTTCTTC

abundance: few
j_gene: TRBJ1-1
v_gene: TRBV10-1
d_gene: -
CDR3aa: CARVKQDLNTEAFF
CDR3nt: TGCGCCAGAGTAAAACAGGATTTGAACACTGAAGCTTTCTTT

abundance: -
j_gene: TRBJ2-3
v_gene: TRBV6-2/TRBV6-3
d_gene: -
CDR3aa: CASTNGGKSTDTQYF
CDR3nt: TGTGCCAGCACCAACGGGGGAAAAAGCACAGATACGCAGTATTTT

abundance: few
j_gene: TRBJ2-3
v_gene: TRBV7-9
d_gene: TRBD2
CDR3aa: CASIPPGTRTSTDTQYF
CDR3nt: TGTGCCAGCATCCCGCCCGGGACTAGGACAAGCACAGATACGCAGTATTTT

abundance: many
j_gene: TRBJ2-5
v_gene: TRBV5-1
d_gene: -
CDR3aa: CASSESTGTQETQYF
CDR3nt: TGCGCCAGCAGCGAATCGACAGGGACTCAAGAGACCCAGTACTTC